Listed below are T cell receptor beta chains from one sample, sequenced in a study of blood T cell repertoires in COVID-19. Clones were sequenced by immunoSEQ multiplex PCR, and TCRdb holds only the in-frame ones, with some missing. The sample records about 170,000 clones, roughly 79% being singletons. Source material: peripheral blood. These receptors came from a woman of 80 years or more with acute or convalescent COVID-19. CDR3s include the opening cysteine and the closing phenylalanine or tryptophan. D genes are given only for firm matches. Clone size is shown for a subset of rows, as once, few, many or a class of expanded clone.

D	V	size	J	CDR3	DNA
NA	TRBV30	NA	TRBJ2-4	CAWSLGTIAKNIQYF	TGTGCCTGGAGCTTAGGGACAATAGCCAAAAACATTCAGTACTTC
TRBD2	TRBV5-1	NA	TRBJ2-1	CASSFAGGPDEQFF	TGCGCCAGCAGCTTTGCGGGAGGGCCCGATGAGCAGTTCTTC
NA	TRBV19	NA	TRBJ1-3	CASSLGNTIYF	TGTGCCAGCTCCTTAGGAAACACCATATATTTT
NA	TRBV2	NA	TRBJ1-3	CASSTLGRSGNTIYF	TGTGCCAGCAGTACATTGGGGCGCTCTGGAAACACCATATATTTT
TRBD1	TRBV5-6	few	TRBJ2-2	CASSLWGTGSTGELFF	TGTGCCAGCAGCTTGTGGGGGACAGGGTCCACCGGGGAGCTGTTTTTT
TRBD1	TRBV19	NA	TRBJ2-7	CASSIGTGTLIEQYF	TGTGCCAGTAGTATCGGGACAGGGACCCTAATCGAGCAGTACTTC
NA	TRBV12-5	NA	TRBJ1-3	CASGLVQADSGNTIYF	TGTGCTAGTGGTTTGGTACAGGCCGACTCTGGAAACACCATATATTTT
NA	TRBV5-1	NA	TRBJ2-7	CASSQGGYEQYF	TGCGCCAGCAGCCAGGGTGGGTACGAGCAGTACTTC
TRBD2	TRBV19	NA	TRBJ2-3	CASSRASGSDTDTQYF	TGTGCCAGTAGTAGGGCTAGCGGGAGTGATACAGATACGCAGTATTTT
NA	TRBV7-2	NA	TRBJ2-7	CASSRLPLGRGTYEQYF	TGTGCCAGCAGCCGTCTTCCACTCGGGAGAGGGACCTACGAGCAGTACTTC
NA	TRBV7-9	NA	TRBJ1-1	CASSLGQNTEAFF	TGTGCCAGCAGCTTAGGACAGAACACTGAAGCTTTCTTT
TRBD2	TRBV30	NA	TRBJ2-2	CAWRRPGTSSNTGELFF	TGTGCCTGGAGGAGGCCCGGGACTAGCTCCAACACCGGGGAGCTGTTTTTT
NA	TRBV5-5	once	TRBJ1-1	CASSLVSPSSEAFF	TGTGCCAGCAGCTTGGTCTCTCCAAGCTCCGAAGCTTTCTTT
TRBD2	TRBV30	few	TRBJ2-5	CAWSVGSSGTQETQYF	TGTGCCTGGAGTGTAGGGTCTAGCGGGACCCAAGAGACCCAGTACTTC
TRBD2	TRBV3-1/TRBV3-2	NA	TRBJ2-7	CASSQAVAGRREQYF	TGTGCCAGCAGCCAAGCAGTAGCGGGACGGCGGGAGCAGTACTTC
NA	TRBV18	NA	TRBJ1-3	CASSGQNSGNTIYF	TGTGCCAGCTCCGGACAGAACTCTGGAAACACCATATATTTT
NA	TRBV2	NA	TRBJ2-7	CASKIRDRTYEQYF	TGTGCCAGCAAAATCCGAGACAGAACCTACGAGCAGTACTTC
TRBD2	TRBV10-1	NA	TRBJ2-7	CASTVGGESKYEQYF	TGCGCCAGCACGGTTGGGGGGGAGTCGAAATACGAGCAGTACTTC
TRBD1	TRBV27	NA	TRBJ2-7	CASSLRDSYEQYF	TGTGCCAGCAGTTTAAGGGACAGCTACGAGCAGTACTTC
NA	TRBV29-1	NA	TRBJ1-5	CSVAEGAHQPQHF	TGCAGCGTTGCGGAGGGCGCTCATCAGCCCCAGCATTTT
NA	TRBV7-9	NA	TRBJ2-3	CASSLKGDTQYF	TGTGCCAGCAGCTTAAAGGGGGATACGCAGTATTTT
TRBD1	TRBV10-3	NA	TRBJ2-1	CAIRQGDSGEQFF	TGTGCCATCAGACAGGGGGATAGTGGTGAGCAGTTCTTC
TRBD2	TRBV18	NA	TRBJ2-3	CASSPFSSGSTDTQYF	TGTGCCAGCTCACCATTCTCTAGCGGGAGCACAGATACGCAGTATTTT
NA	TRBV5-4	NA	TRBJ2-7	CASSSSPGVDNEQYF	TGTGCCAGCAGCTCCTCTCCGGGAGTAGATAACGAGCAGTACTTC
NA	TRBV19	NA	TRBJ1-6	CASSKGGAYNSPLHF	TGTGCCAGTAGTAAAGGGGGGGCCTATAATTCACCCCTCCACTTT
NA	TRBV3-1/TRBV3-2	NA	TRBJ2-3	CASSQAGLGDTQYF	TGTGCCAGCAGCCAAGCAGGGCTGGGAGATACGCAGTATTTT